These T cell receptor beta chains were read from a single sample in a study of regulatory T cells in long-lasting Graves disease. In TCRdb, the multiplex PCR reads were re-called with MiXCR into one record per CDR3 protein. This sample carries some 440,000 distinct CDR3 sequences, about a fifth of them seen once, and the ten largest clones take under 9%. The sample in question was peripheral blood mononuclear cells (PBMCs), obtained when the disease was refractory, from a patient treated with antithyroid drugs. The receptor source for this set is a female donor with Graves disease. CDR3s include the opening cysteine and the closing phenylalanine or tryptophan. Each record gives: J gene, clone size, CDR3 length, D gene, V gene, CDR3 protein, CDR3 DNA. A D gene is named only where the DNA matches it firmly. For some rows the clone size is stated as once, few or many, or as a class when expanded; others skip it.

>TRBJ2-7|few|14|NA|TRBV5-5
CASSPEAHSYEQYF
TGTGCCAGCAGCCCGGAGGCACATTCCTACGAGCAGTACTTC
>TRBJ2-7|many|15|TRBD2|TRBV11-2
CASSSRLAEAYEQYF
TGTGCCAGCAGCTCACGACTAGCGGAGGCCTACGAGCAGTACTTC
>TRBJ1-2|many|16|NA|TRBV12-3/TRBV12-4
CASSPSPKGTDYGYTF
TGTGCCAGCAGTCCCTCTCCAAAGGGGACGGACTATGGCTACACCTTC
>TRBJ2-2|few|16|TRBD1|TRBV20-1
CSARGAGQGATGELFF
TGCAGTGCTAGAGGGGCGGGACAGGGGGCGACCGGGGAGCTGTTTTTT
>TRBJ2-3|NA|15|TRBD1|TRBV19
CASGIRDSSRDTQYF
TGTGCCAGTGGTATTAGGGACAGTTCTCGGGATACGCAGTATTTT
>TRBJ1-1|many|18|TRBD1|TRBV5-6
CASSRGGIAGTGNTEAFF
TGTGCCAGCAGCAGGGGCGGAATTGCCGGGACAGGGAACACTGAAGCTTTCTTT
>TRBJ2-3|few|17|NA|TRBV7-2
CASSLAGAATSTDTQYF
TGTGCCAGCAGCTTAGCCGGAGCGGCGACTAGCACAGATACGCAGTATTTT
>TRBJ1-1|few|13|NA|TRBV14
CASSPRGAPEAFF
TGTGCCAGCAGCCCTCGAGGGGCGCCTGAGGCTTTCTTT
>TRBJ2-7|few|15|TRBD2|TRBV7-9
CASSTEREMNYEQYF
TGTGCCAGCAGCACCGAGCGGGAGATGAACTACGAGCAGTACTTC
>TRBJ1-1|NA|15|TRBD1|TRBV10-3
CAIRAATGGSTEAFF
TGTGCCATCAGGGCCGCGACAGGGGGCTCGACTGAAGCTTTCTTT
>TRBJ1-1|once|15|NA|TRBV4-1
CASSQSRTGNTEAFF
TGCGCCAGCAGCCAATCTAGGACGGGGAACACTGAAGCTTTCTTT
>TRBJ2-5|NA|12|NA|TRBV3-1
CASSQGWESQYF
TGTGCCAGCAGCCAAGGTTGGGAGTCCCAGTACTTC
>TRBJ1-4|many|15|NA|TRBV7-9
CASSLTAATNEKLFF
TGTGCCAGCAGCTTAACGGCAGCAACTAATGAAAAACTGTTTTTT
>TRBJ1-1|NA|12|NA|TRBV15
CATSHRNTEAFF
TGTGCCACCAGCCATCGTAACACTGAAGCTTTCTTT
>TRBJ2-7|NA|15|TRBD2|TRBV5-6
CASGRLADQFYEQYF
TGTGCCAGCGGGCGACTAGCGGACCAATTCTACGAGCAGTACTTC
>TRBJ2-7|NA|15|NA|TRBV3-1
CASSPDRPSSYEQYF
TGTGCCAGCAGCCCCGACAGGCCAAGCTCCTACGAGCAGTACTTC
>TRBJ2-7|many|15|TRBD2|TRBV27
CASSLGLAVSYEQYF
TGTGCCAGCAGTTTAGGGCTAGCGGTCTCCTACGAGCAGTACTTC
>TRBJ2-5|NA|15|NA|TRBV4-1
CASSQDRGIRETQYF
TGCGCCAGCAGCCAAGACAGGGGAATTCGCGAGACCCAGTACTTC
>TRBJ2-2|few|16|NA|TRBV7-6
CASSLLSVTNTGELFF
TGTGCCAGCAGCTTACTCTCGGTAACGAACACCGGGGAGCTGTTTTTT
>TRBJ2-7|NA|14|TRBD2|TRBV7-2
CASSLGFGGSGLYF
TGTGCCAGCAGCTTAGGCTTCGGGGGGTCGGGGCTGTACTTC
>TRBJ1-1|many|17|NA|TRBV6-2/TRBV6-3
CASSYRSGFERITEAFF
TGTGCCAGCAGTTATCGGTCCGGATTCGAGCGGATCACTGAAGCTTTCTTT
>TRBJ1-5|NA|13|NA|TRBV27
CASSFRRGQPQHF
TGTGCCAGCAGTTTTAGGAGAGGCCAGCCCCAGCATTTT
>TRBJ1-4|many|15|NA|TRBV20-1
CSARPMGEGEEKLFF
TGCAGTGCTAGACCGATGGGGGAAGGGGAGGAAAAACTGTTTTTT
>TRBJ2-4|many|12|NA|TRBV20-1
CSAQGWLNIQYF
TGCAGCGCGCAGGGCTGGCTGAACATTCAGTACTTC
>TRBJ2-7|NA|14|NA|TRBV6-1
CASFRRDGIDEQYF
TGTGCCAGTTTTCGTCGGGACGGAATTGACGAGCAGTACTTC
>TRBJ1-1|few|12|NA|TRBV9
CASSLRADEAFF
TGTGCCAGCAGCCTAAGGGCTGACGAAGCTTTCTTT
>TRBJ1-4|many|14|TRBD1|TRBV2
CASKTGTGDEKLFF
TGTGCCAGCAAGACCGGAACAGGGGATGAAAAACTGTTTTTT
>TRBJ1-2|few|18|NA|TRBV4-1
CASSQVSAGFSGPGGYTF
TGCGCCAGCAGCCAAGTGTCGGCAGGGTTTAGTGGGCCCGGCGGCTACACCTTC
>TRBJ2-6|NA|16|TRBD2|TRBV5-1
CASSLAGGYGANVLTF
TGCGCCAGCAGCTTGGCCGGGGGGTACGGGGCCAACGTCCTGACTTTC
>TRBJ2-3|NA|17|NA|TRBV24-1
CATSDFGPDRNTDTQYF
TGTGCCACCAGTGATTTTGGTCCGGACAGAAACACAGATACGCAGTATTTT
>TRBJ1-5|few|14|NA|TRBV6-6
CASSYSASNQPQHF
TGTGCCAGCAGTTACTCGGCAAGCAATCAGCCCCAGCATTTT
>TRBJ2-7|few|14|TRBD1|TRBV29-1
CSVHGDSDSYEQYF
TGCAGCGTCCACGGGGACAGCGATTCCTACGAGCAGTACTTC
>TRBJ2-2|few|14|TRBD1|TRBV4-3
CASSQTTGVGELFF
TGCGCCAGCAGCCAAACTACAGGGGTCGGGGAGCTGTTTTTT
>TRBJ1-1|once|13|TRBD1|TRBV20-1
CSARETGATEAFF
TGCAGTGCTAGGGAGACAGGGGCCACTGAAGCTTTCTTT